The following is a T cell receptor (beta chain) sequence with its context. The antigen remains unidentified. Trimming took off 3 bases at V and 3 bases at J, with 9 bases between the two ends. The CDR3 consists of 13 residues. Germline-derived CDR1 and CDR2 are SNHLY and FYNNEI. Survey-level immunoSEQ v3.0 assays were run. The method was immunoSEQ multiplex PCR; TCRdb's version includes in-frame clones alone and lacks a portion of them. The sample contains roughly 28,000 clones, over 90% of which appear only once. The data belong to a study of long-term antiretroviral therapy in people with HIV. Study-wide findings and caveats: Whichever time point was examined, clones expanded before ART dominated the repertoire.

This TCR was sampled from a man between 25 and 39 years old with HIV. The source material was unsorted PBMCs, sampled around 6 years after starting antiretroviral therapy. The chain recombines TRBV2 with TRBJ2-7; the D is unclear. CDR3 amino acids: CASSDRVVYEQYF. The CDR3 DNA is TGTGCCAGCAGTGATAGGGTGGTCTACGAGCAGTACTTC.